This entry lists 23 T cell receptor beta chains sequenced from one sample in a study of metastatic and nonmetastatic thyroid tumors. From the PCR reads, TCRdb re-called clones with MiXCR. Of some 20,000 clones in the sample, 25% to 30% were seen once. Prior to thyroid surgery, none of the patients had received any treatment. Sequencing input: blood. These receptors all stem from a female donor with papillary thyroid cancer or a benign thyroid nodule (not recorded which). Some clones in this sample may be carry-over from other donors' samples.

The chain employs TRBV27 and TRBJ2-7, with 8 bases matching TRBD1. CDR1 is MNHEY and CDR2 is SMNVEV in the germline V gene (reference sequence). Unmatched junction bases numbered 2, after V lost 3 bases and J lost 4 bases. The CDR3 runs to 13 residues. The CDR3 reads CASSFGQGYEQYF. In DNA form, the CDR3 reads TGTGCCAGCAGTTTCGGACAGGGTTACGAGCAGTACTTC.

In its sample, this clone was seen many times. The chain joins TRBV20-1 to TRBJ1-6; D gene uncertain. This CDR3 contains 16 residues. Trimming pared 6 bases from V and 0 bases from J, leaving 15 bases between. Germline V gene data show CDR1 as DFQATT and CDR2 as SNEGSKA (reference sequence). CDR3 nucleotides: TGCAGTGCCCGGCGTGGGGTAGGCTCCTATAATTCACCCCTCCACTTT. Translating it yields CSARRGVGSYNSPLHF.

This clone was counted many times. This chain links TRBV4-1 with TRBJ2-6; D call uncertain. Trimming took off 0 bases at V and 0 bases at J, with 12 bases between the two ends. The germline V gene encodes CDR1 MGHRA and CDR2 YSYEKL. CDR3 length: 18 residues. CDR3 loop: CASSQDWQSLSGANVLTF. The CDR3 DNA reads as TGCGCCAGCAGCCAAGATTGGCAAAGCCTCTCTGGGGCCAACGTCCTGACTTTC.

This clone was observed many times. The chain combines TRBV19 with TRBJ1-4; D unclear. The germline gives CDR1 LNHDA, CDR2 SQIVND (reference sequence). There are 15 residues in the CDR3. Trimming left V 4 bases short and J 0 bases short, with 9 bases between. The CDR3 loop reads CASSNIGATNEKLFF. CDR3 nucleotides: TGTGCCAGTAGTAATATCGGTGCAACTAATGAAAAACTGTTTTTT.

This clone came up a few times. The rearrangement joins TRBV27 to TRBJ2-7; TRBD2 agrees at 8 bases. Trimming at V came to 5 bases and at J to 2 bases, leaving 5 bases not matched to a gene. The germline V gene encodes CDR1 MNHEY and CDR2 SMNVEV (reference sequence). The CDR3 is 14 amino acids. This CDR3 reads CASSRTSSAYEQYF. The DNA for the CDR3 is TGTGCCAGCAGTAGGACTAGCAGTGCCTACGAGCAGTACTTC.

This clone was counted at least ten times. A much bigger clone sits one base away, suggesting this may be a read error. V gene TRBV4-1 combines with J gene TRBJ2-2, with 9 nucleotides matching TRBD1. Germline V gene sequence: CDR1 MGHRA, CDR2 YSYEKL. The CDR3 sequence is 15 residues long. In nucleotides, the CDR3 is TGCGCCAGCAGTCGGGGACAGGGTCCAGCCGGGAAGCTGTTTTTT. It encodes CASSRGQGPAGKLFF.

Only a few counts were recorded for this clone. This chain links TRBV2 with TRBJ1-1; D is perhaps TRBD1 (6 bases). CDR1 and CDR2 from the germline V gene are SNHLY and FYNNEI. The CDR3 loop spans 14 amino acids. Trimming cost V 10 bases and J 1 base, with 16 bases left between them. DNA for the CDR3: TGTGCCACTCCCGTACAGGGAAGGAACACTGAAGCTTTCTTT. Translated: CATPVQGRNTEAFF.

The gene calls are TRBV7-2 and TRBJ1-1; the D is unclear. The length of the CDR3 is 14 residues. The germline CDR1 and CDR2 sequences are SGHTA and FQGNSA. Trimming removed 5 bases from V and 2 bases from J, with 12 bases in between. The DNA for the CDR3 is TGTGCCAGCAGCCCAAACTTGGGAAACACTGAAGCTTTCTTT. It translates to CASSPNLGNTEAFF.

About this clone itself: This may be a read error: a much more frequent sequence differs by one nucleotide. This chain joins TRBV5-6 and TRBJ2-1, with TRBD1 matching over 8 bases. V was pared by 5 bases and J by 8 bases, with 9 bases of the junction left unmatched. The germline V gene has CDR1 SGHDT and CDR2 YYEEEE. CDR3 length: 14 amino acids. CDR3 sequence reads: CASRLPLTGDEQFF. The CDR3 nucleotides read TGTGCCAGCAGATTACCGCTGACAGGGGATGAGCAGTTCTTC.

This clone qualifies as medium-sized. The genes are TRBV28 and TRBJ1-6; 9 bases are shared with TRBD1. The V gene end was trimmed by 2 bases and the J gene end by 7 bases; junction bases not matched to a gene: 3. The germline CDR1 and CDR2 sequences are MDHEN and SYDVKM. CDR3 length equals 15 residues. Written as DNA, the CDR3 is TGTGCCAGCAGTTTAGCCGGGACAGGGAATTCACCCCTCCACTTT. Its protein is CASSLAGTGNSPLHF. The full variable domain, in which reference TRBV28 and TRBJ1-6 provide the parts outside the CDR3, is DVKVTQSSRYLVKRTGEKVFLECVQDMDHENMFWYRQDPGLGLRLIYFSYDVKMKEKGDIPEGYSVSREKKERFSLILESASTNQTSMYLCASSLAGTGNSPLHFGNGTRLTVT.

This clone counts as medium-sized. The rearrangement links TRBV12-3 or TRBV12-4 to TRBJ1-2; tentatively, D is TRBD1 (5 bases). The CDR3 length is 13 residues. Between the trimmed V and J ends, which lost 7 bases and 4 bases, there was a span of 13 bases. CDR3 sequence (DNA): TGTGCCAGCACCACCGGGGGGATCTATGGCTACACCTTC. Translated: CASTTGGIYGYTF.

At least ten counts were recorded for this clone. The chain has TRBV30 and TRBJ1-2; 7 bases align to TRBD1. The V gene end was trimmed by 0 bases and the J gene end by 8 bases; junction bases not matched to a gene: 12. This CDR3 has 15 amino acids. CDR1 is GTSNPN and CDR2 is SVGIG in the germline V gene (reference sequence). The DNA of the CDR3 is TGTGCCTGGAGTGTCTTAACAGGGGTGGGCGACGGCTACACCTTC. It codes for CAWSVLTGVGDGYTF. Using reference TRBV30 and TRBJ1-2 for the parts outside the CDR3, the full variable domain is SQTIHQWPATLVQPVGSPLSLECTVEGTSNPNLYWYRQAAGRGLQLLFYSVGIGQISSEVPQNLSASRPQDRQFILSSKKLLLSDSGFYLCAWSVLTGVGDGYTFGSGTRLTVV.

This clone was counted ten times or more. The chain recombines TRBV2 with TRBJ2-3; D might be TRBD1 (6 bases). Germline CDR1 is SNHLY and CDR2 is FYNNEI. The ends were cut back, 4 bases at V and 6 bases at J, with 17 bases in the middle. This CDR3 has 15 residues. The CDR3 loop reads CASSAGHRAVDTQYF. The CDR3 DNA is TGTGCCAGCAGTGCGGGTCACAGGGCGGTGGATACGCAGTATTTT.

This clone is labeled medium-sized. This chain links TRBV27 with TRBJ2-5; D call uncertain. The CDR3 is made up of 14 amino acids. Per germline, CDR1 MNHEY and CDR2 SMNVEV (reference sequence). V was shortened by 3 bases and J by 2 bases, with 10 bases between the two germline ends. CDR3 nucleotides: TGTGCCAGCAGTTTTCTCGGAAGACAAGAGACCCAGTACTTC. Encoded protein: CASSFLGRQETQYF.

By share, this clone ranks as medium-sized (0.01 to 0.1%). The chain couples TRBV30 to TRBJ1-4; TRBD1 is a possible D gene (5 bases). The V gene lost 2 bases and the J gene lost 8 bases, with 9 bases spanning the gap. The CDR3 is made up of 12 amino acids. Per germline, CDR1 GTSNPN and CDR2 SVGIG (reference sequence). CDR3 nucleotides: TGTGCCTGGAGTAGGGAGGGGGAAAAACTGTTTTTT. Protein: CAWSREGEKLFF.

CDR3 nucleotides: TGTGCCAGCAGTCCCTCCCTCCTCGCGGACTCCTACAATGAGCAGTTCTTC. Residues: CASSPSLLADSYNEQFF. The chain uses TRBV28 and TRBJ2-1; D unclear. The CDR3 loop spans 17 amino acids. V lost 5 bases to trimming and J lost 0 bases, with 17 bases between them. Germline V gene lookup returns CDR1 MDHEN and CDR2 SYDVKM.

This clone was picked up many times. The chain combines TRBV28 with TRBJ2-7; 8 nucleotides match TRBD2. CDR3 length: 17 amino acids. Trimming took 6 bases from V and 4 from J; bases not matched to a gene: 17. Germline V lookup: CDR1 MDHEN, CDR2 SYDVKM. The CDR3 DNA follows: TGTGCCAGCAGCTCCGGGGGGGTACCCTTTGGGGCTTACGAGCAGTACTTC. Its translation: CASSSGGVPFGAYEQYF.

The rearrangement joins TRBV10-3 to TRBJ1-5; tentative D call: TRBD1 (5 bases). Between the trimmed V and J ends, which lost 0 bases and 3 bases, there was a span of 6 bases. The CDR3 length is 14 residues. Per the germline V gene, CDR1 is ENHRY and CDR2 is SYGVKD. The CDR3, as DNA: TGTGCCATCAGTGAGTCAGGGGACAATCAGCCCCAGCATTTT. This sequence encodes CAISESGDNQPQHF.

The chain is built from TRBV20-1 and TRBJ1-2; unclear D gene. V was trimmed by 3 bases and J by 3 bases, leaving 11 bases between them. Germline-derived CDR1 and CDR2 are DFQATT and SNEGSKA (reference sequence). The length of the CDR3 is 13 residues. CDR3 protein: CSASEDGHYGYTF. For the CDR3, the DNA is TGCAGTGCTAGTGAGGACGGACACTATGGCTACACCTTC.

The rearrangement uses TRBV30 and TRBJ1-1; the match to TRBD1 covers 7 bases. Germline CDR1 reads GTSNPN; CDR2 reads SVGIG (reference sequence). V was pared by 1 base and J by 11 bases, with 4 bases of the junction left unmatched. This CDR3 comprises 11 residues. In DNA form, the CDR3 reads TGTGCCTGGAGTGGAGGGGGCACGGCTTTCTTT. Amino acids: CAWSGGGTAFF.

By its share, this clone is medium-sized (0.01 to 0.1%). The CDR3 here is CRTAGEAGREQYF. DNA for the CDR3: TGCAGAACAGCGGGAGAGGCGGGACGCGAGCAGTACTTC. The gene calls are TRBV20-1 and TRBJ2-7; 8 bases fit TRBD2. The germline CDR1 and CDR2 sequences are DFQATT and SNEGSKA (reference sequence). The CDR3 is made up of 13 amino acids.

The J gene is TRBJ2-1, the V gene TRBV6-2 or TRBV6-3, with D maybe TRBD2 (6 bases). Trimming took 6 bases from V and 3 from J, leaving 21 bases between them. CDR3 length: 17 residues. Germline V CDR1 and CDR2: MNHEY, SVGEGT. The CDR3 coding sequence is TGTGCCAGCAGCCTCGCCTACGGGAGTCTCCTCTACAATGAGCAGTTCTTC. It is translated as CASSLAYGSLLYNEQFF.

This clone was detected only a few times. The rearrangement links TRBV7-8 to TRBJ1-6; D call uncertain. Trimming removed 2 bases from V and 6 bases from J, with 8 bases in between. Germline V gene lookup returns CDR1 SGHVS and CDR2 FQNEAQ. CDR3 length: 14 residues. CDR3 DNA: TGTGCCAGCAGCTTACCGACACGTAATTCACCCCTCCACTTT. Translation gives CASSLPTRNSPLHF.